These 24 T cell receptor beta chains were all obtained from the same sample, sequenced in a study of T cells expressing NK-cell markers (TCRdb year 2020). Libraries came from 5' RACE. Sequenced using an Illumina HiSeq 2000. TCRdb reanalyzed the reads, keeping one entry per CDR3 protein sequence and omitting DNA. The sample's table covers about 460,000 distinct CDR3 sequences. The biggest ten clones account for more than 1.4% of the sample. Material: blood T cells: a sorted CD56 or NKG2C T cell subset, CD4+ or CD8+ T cells, or bulk PBMC T cells (not recorded which). The origin of the receptors is a woman aged 50 to 60 in good health. Donor details come from another sample of the same person, matched by shared clones.

J is TRBJ2-3 and V is TRBV6-6; no DNA is available, so the TRBD2 call from TCRdb remains unchecked. The CDR3 is 15 amino acids. Germline CDR1 MNHNY, CDR2 SVGAGI (reference sequence). The CDR3 region is CASIKAGLGKDTQYF.

The chain combines TRBV6-8 with TRBJ2-1; TCRdb reports TRBD2, a call that lacks DNA to check it against. The germline CDR1 and CDR2 sequences are MNHGY and SAAAGT. CDR3 length: 16 amino acids. The CDR3 protein is CASSAGLAETYNEQFF.

The chain combines TRBV5-1 with TRBJ1-2; there is no DNA to check the TCRdb D call of TRBD1. The CDR3 is 14 residues long. CDR1 is SGHRS and CDR2 is YFSETQ in the germline V gene. The chain's CDR3 is CASNTGGDVYGYTF.

The rearrangement joins TRBV27 to TRBJ2-3; TCRdb gives TRBD2 as the D gene, but with no DNA this cannot be confirmed. The CDR3 extends over 16 amino acids. Per the germline V gene, CDR1 is MNHEY and CDR2 is SMNVEV (reference sequence). CDR3 sequence: CASSLTSGRGYGTQYF.

This sequence joins TRBV4-1 and TRBJ1-2; TCRdb calls TRBD1, which cannot be checked without DNA. The CDR3 runs 17 residues. CDR1 MGHRA and CDR2 YSYEKL come from the germline V gene. The CDR3 protein is CASSQGSGQGANYGYTF.

The J gene is TRBJ2-1, the V gene TRBV20-1; the TCRdb call, TRBD2, lacks DNA for checking. The CDR3 runs to 14 residues. Germline CDR1 DFQATT, CDR2 SNEGSKA (reference sequence). The CDR3 sequence is CSAIWTSAYNEQFF.

The CDR3 here is CATSKGSTGELFF. The rearrangement links TRBV24-1 to TRBJ2-2. The germline gives CDR1 KGHDR, CDR2 SFDVKD. CDR3 length: 13 residues.

J is TRBJ2-3 and V is TRBV5-1; as DNA is missing, the TRBD1 call by TCRdb cannot be tested. The CDR3 is made up of 15 amino acids. Germline CDR1 reads SGHRS; CDR2 reads YFSETQ. The CDR3 region is CASSWGDPRTDTQYF.

The chain couples TRBV7-8 to TRBJ2-7; TCRdb lists TRBD1, though no DNA is available to test this call. The CDR3 runs 16 residues. CDR1 SGHVS and CDR2 FQNEAQ come from the germline V gene. CDR3 amino acids: CASSQGSVTHSYEQYF. The whole variable domain, remainder taken from reference TRBV7-8 and TRBJ2-7, is GAGVSQSPRYKVAKRGQDVALRCDPISGHVSLFWYQQALGQGPEFLTYFQNEAQLDKSGLPSDRFFAERPEGSVSTLKIQRTQQEDSAVYLCASSQGSVTHSYEQYFGPGTRLTVT.

The chain couples TRBV5-1 to TRBJ2-1; TCRdb selects TRBD2, and the lack of DNA leaves this call unchecked. CDR3 length: 13 amino acids. Germline V gives CDR1 SGHRS, CDR2 YFSETQ. The CDR3 sequence is CASTYLWGDEQFF.

The chain uses TRBV5-6 and TRBJ1-5; TCRdb indicates TRBD1, and absent DNA this call remains unverified. This CDR3 has 16 amino acids. Germline values: CDR1 SGHDT, CDR2 YYEEEE. The CDR3 loop reads CASSIRQGIFHQPQHF. Full variable domain (outside the CDR3, taken from reference TRBV5-6 and TRBJ1-5): DAGVTQSPTHLIKTRGQQVTLRCSPKSGHDTVSWYQQALGQGPQFIFQYYEEEERQRGNFPDRFSGHQFPNYSSELNVNALLLGDSALYLCASSIRQGIFHQPQHFGDGTRLSIL.

V is TRBV25-1 and J is TRBJ1-1. The CDR3 is 13 amino acids. From germline, CDR1 is MGHDK and CDR2 SYGVNS. CDR3 loop: CASGSSVNTEAFF.

The rearrangement joins TRBV5-5 to TRBJ2-1; with no DNA, the TCRdb D assignment of TRBD1 cannot be verified. The germline V gene encodes CDR1 SGHKS and CDR2 YYEKEE (reference sequence). The CDR3 is 14 amino acids. The CDR3 protein is CASSPSTALYFRFF.

The chain combines TRBV7-2 with TRBJ2-6. This CDR3 is built from 11 residues. Germline CDR1 is SGHTA and CDR2 is FQGNSA. CDR3 protein: CASSLRNVLTF.

The CDR3 spells CASSEIKGYEQYF. V and J are TRBV5-1 and TRBJ2-7. The germline V gene encodes CDR1 SGHRS and CDR2 YFSETQ. The CDR3 spans 13 residues.

This chain joins TRBV5-1 and TRBJ2-7; TCRdb outputs TRBD2, but without DNA this stays unchecked. The CDR3 is 16 residues long. CDR1 is SGHRS and CDR2 is YFSETQ in the germline V gene. Here the CDR3 reads CASSARTSGAAHEQYF.

The gene calls are TRBV11-2 and TRBJ2-7. The CDR3 runs to 14 residues. Germline V gene sequence: CDR1 SGHAT, CDR2 FQNNGV. The CDR3 reads CASSLGGRAYEQYF.

The V call is TRBV4-1, the J call TRBJ2-4; TCRdb proposes TRBD2, but this gene call is untestable without DNA. CDR3 size: 16 residues. Germline values: CDR1 MGHRA, CDR2 YSYEKL. The CDR3 is CASSQDWAGGPYIQYF.

The V and J genes are TRBV5-1 and TRBJ2-3; the TRBD2 assignment by TCRdb is unverifiable without DNA. This CDR3 is 19 amino acids long. Looked up from germline, CDR1 is SGHRS and CDR2 is YFSETQ. This CDR3 reads CASSLRNGLAGVILDTQYF.

The J gene is TRBJ2-7, the V gene TRBV29-1. The CDR3 loop spans 14 amino acids. Germline V lookup: CDR1 SQVTM, CDR2 ANQGSEA. Here the CDR3 reads CSGLLAGAAYEQYF.

The chain recombines TRBV11-2 with TRBJ2-2; TCRdb gives TRBD2 as the D gene, but with no DNA this cannot be confirmed. In germline, CDR1 is SGHAT, CDR2 FQNNGV. The CDR3 spans 16 residues. The chain's CDR3 is CASSIRPFANTGELFF.

The chain has TRBV2 and TRBJ2-1; TCRdb proposes TRBD2, but this gene call is untestable without DNA. Germline V gene lookup returns CDR1 SNHLY and CDR2 FYNNEI. This CDR3 has 15 amino acids. This CDR3 is CASRPGLAEHNEQFF.

The gene calls are TRBV11-2 and TRBJ2-7; the TCRdb D gene call, TRBD2, has no DNA to confirm it. Germline V gives CDR1 SGHAT, CDR2 FQNNGV. This CDR3 spans 14 amino acids. The CDR3 is CASSLMGTSDEQYF.

This chain connects TRBV3-1 to TRBJ2-2. This CDR3 is built from 16 residues. Per germline, CDR1 LGHDT and CDR2 YNNKEL (reference sequence). CDR3 protein: CASSQVRFRNTGELFF.